These 26 T cell receptor beta chains were all obtained from the same sample, sequenced in a study of T cells in localized non-small cell lung cancer. Sequencing used immunoSEQ multiplex PCR; TCRdb keeps in-frame clones, though not all of them. The table lists tens of thousands of clones, about 86% of them singletons. Sample: PBMCs, taken before any cancer treatment. The receptors were sampled from a man aged 35 to 70 with stage II lung adenocarcinoma.

V and J are TRBV15 and TRBJ1-2; TRBD1 matches 8 bases. J lost 4 bases, V lost 0 bases, and 13 bases had no gene match. The germline V gene encodes CDR1 LNHNV and CDR2 YYDKDF (reference sequence). CDR3 size: 18 residues. The CDR3 sequence is CATSRDGAGGAEGYGYTF. CDR3 sequence (DNA): TGTGCCACCAGCAGAGATGGGGCAGGGGGCGCGGAGGGCTATGGCTACACCTTC.

This rearrangement joins TRBV4-1 to TRBJ1-6, with TRBD1 matching over 9 bases. With V trimmed by 4 bases and J by 5 bases, 3 bases remained unmatched. This CDR3 has 15 residues. Germline values: CDR1 MGHRA, CDR2 YSYEKL. CDR3 amino acids: CASSRDRANNSPLHF. The CDR3 nucleotides are TGCGCCAGCAGCCGGGACAGGGCTAATAATTCACCCCTCCACTTT.

The gene calls are TRBV7-3 and TRBJ2-7; 9 nucleotides agree with TRBD1. Trimming cost V 5 bases and J 0 bases; bases outside gene matches: 5. Germline CDR1 and CDR2: SGHTA and FQGTGA. This CDR3 has 15 amino acids. The CDR3 coding sequence is TGTGCCAGCAGCCCCGGACAGGGGCTCTCCTACGAGCAGTACTTC. Translating gives CASSPGQGLSYEQYF.

A note on this clone: The missing conserved phenylalanine or tryptophan at the end of this CDR3 makes a read error likely. The chain has TRBV6-5 and TRBJ1-6; D remains unclear. Trimming took off 7 bases at V and 10 bases at J, with 14 bases between the two ends. The CDR3 contains 13 residues. In germline, CDR1 is MNHEY, CDR2 SVGAGI. DNA of the CDR3: TGTGCCAGCACCCCTTCCTTCCGGTCACCCCTCCACCTT. It yields the protein CASTPSFRSPLHL.

This chain uses TRBV9 with TRBJ1-2, with TRBD1 identical over 7 bases. This CDR3 is 14 amino acids long. The V and J ends lost 0 bases and 4 bases, in that order; junction bases with no gene match: 3. The germline V gene encodes CDR1 SGDLS and CDR2 YYNGEE. The CDR3 loop reads CASSVGGGFYGYTF. The CDR3, as DNA: TGTGCCAGCAGCGTAGGAGGGGGCTTCTATGGCTACACCTTC. Full variable domain (outside the CDR3, taken from reference TRBV9 and TRBJ1-2): DSGVTQTPKHLITATGQRVTLRCSPRSGDLSVYWYQQSLDQGLQFLIQYYNGEERAKGNILERFSAQQFPDLHSELNLSSLELGDSALYFCASSVGGGFYGYTFGSGTRLTVV.

The chain employs TRBV7-2 and TRBJ2-7, with 9 bases that match TRBD2. After removal of 0 bases from V and 0 bases from J, the junction contained 3 bases not matched to a gene. Per the germline V gene, CDR1 is SGHTA and CDR2 is FQGNSA. This CDR3 spans 16 amino acids. The CDR3 nucleotides are TGTGCCAGCAGCTTAGCCGCGACTAGCGGCTCCTACGAGCAGTACTTC. Its protein is CASSLAATSGSYEQYF.

This sequence joins TRBV6-1 and TRBJ1-5; D remains ambiguous. CDR1 is MNHNS, CDR2 SASEGT, per germline. The CDR3 consists of 11 residues. The germline V and J ends were trimmed by 3 bases and 9 bases, with 6 bases remaining between them. Written as DNA, the CDR3 is TGTGCCAGCAGTGACCTTGGGCCCCAGCATTTT. Its translation: CASSDLGPQHF.

The V call is TRBV5-1, the J call TRBJ2-5; TRBD1 aligns across 8 bases. This CDR3 region has 14 residues. Germline trimming cut 4 bases from V and 4 bases from J; bases unmatched to any gene: 6. Germline lookup yields CDR1 SGHRS and CDR2 YFSETQ. CDR3 sequence: CASSESTGGETQYF. CDR3 coding DNA: TGCGCCAGCAGCGAGTCCACAGGGGGAGAGACCCAGTACTTC. Full variable domain (outside the CDR3, taken from reference TRBV5-1 and TRBJ2-5): KAGVTQTPRYLIKTRGQQVTLSCSPISGHRSVSWYQQTPGQGLQFLFEYFSETQRNKGNFPGRFSGRQFSNSRSEMNVSTLELGDSALYLCASSESTGGETQYFGPGTRLLVL.

The V gene is TRBV29-1, the J gene TRBJ1-2; D gene uncertain. CDR3 length: 13 amino acids. With 3 bases removed from V and 3 bases from J, the gap between germline ends came to 11 bases. Germline V gives CDR1 SQVTM, CDR2 ANQGSEA. CDR3 amino acids: CSVDPSGDYGYTF. The DNA for the CDR3 is TGCAGCGTTGACCCCTCCGGGGACTATGGCTACACCTTC.

The chain joins TRBV29-1 to TRBJ2-3, with 8 nucleotides matching TRBD1. Trimming removed 1 base from V and 4 bases from J; junction bases left unmatched: 4. CDR1 is SQVTM and CDR2 is ANQGSEA in the germline V gene. This CDR3 comprises 14 residues. The CDR3 DNA follows: TGCAGCGTTGAAGGACAGGGGAGAGCAGATACGCAGTATTTT. Its translation is CSVEGQGRADTQYF.

This clone was seen a handful of times. J is TRBJ1-1 and V is TRBV7-9; D might be TRBD1 (6 bases). Per germline, CDR1 SEHNR and CDR2 FQNEAQ (reference sequence). The V end was cut by 5 bases, the J end by 1 base, with 14 bases between. This CDR3 has 15 amino acids. The CDR3 DNA reads TGTGCCAGCAGCCCAGAGGGGGGGCAGAACACTGAAGCTTTCTTT. Translating gives CASSPEGGQNTEAFF.

This clone was counted between two and nine times. The rearrangement links TRBV6-5 to TRBJ1-2; 10 nucleotides match TRBD1. With V trimmed by 0 bases and J by 8 bases, 9 bases remained unmatched. Germline CDR1 is MNHEY and CDR2 is SVGAGI. The CDR3 runs to 16 residues. The CDR3 region has the DNA TGTGCCAGCAGTTACTCACGGACAGGGGGTGTGGTAGGCTACACCTTC. Translated, it gives CASSYSRTGGVVGYTF.

This sequence joins TRBV5-4 and TRBJ1-2; tentatively, D is TRBD1 (5 bases). V lost 0 bases, J lost 0 bases, and 15 bases lay in between. The length of the CDR3 is 17 residues. From germline, CDR1 is SGHNT and CDR2 YYREEE (reference sequence). CDR3 DNA: TGTGCCAGCAGCTTGGGGAGCTGGGACGGGCCTAACTATGGCTACACCTTC. As protein: CASSLGSWDGPNYGYTF.

In its sample, this clone was seen a few times. This sequence joins TRBV7-8 and TRBJ2-1; D is unresolved. The V gene lost 0 bases and the J gene lost 7 bases, with 10 bases spanning the gap. CDR3 length equals 14 residues. Germline V gene lookup returns CDR1 SGHVS and CDR2 FQNEAQ. CDR3 DNA: TGTGCCAGCAGCTTAGCGGTGCTCTGGAATGAGCAGTTCTTC. This translates into CASSLAVLWNEQFF. Full variable domain (rest looked up from reference TRBV7-8 and TRBJ2-1): GAGVSQSPRYKVAKRGQDVALRCDPISGHVSLFWYQQALGQGPEFLTYFQNEAQLDKSGLPSDRFFAERPEGSVSTLKIQRTQQEDSAVYLCASSLAVLWNEQFFGPGTRLTVL.

The chain carries TRBV4-1 and TRBJ2-3; 10 bases align to TRBD2. V was pared by 4 bases and J by 2 bases, with 9 bases of the junction left unmatched. The CDR3 is 17 residues long. The V gene's germline CDR1 is MGHRA and CDR2 YSYEKL. CDR3 region: CASSLLGAGGPTDTQYF. The CDR3 bases are TGCGCCAGCAGCCTCCTGGGAGCGGGGGGGCCCACAGATACGCAGTATTTT.

A word on this clone: This sample includes further DNA sequences coding for the same CDR3. The rearrangement uses TRBV6-4 and TRBJ2-6; D might be TRBD1 (5 bases). The germline V gene encodes CDR1 MRHNA and CDR2 SNTAGT. V lost 6 bases and J 0 bases, leaving 6 bases between the germline ends. CDR3 size: 14 residues. CDR3 bases: TGTGCCAGCAGAGACAGCTCTGGGGCCAACGTCCTGACTTTC. The encoded protein is CASRDSSGANVLTF.

The rearrangement uses TRBV19 and TRBJ2-1, with 7 bases matching TRBD1. The junction had 16 bases not matched to a gene; V was cut back by 4 bases and J by 7 bases. The germline V gene has CDR1 LNHDA and CDR2 SQIVND (reference sequence). The CDR3 contains 17 residues. The CDR3 loop is CASSTRNRGSKGNEQFF. CDR3 bases: TGTGCCAGTAGTACTCGAAACAGGGGATCCAAAGGGAATGAGCAGTTCTTC. Variable domain in full (rest from reference TRBV19 and TRBJ2-1): DGGITQSPKYLFRKEGQNVTLSCEQNLNHDAMYWYRQDPGQGLRLIYYSQIVNDFQKGDIAEGYSVSREKKESFPLTVTSAQKNPTAFYLCASSTRNRGSKGNEQFFGPGTRLTVL.

The DNA for the CDR3 is TGTGCCAGCAGCTTAGGGGGGGCCCACAATGAGCAGTTCTTC. This codes for CASSLGGAHNEQFF. This chain links TRBV7-6 with TRBJ2-1, with D possibly being TRBD1 or TRBD2 (6 bases each). With 1 base removed from V and 5 bases from J, the gap between germline ends came to 9 bases. The CDR3 covers 14 residues. Germline CDR1 reads SGHVS; CDR2 reads FNYEAQ.

This clone was detected a few times. This chain joins TRBV28 and TRBJ2-7; maybe TRBD1 (6 bases). The length of the CDR3 is 14 residues. Trimming took off 3 bases at V and 7 bases at J, with 16 bases between the two ends. Germline assignment: CDR1 MDHEN and CDR2 SYDVKM. CDR3 coding DNA: TGTGCCAGCAGTTTGGGGCAGGCGAGGGGGGAGCAGTACTTC. Translation: CASSLGQARGEQYF.

This clone was seen a single time. The V and J genes are TRBV6-6 and TRBJ1-5, with 10 bases matching TRBD1. There are 15 residues in the CDR3. V lost 5 bases and J lost 6; bases outside the gene matches: 7. Germline CDR1 and CDR2: MNHNY and SVGAGI (reference sequence). CDR3 in DNA: TGTGCCAGCAGTAAAGGACAGGGGGAAAGTCAGCCCCAGCATTTT. Translating gives CASSKGQGESQPQHF.

This clone was seen a single time. This chain joins TRBV6-5 and TRBJ1-1; a possible D gene is TRBD1 (6 bases). The CDR3 is made up of 11 amino acids. The V and J ends lost 7 bases and 11 bases respectively, with 14 bases between them. Germline-derived CDR1 and CDR2 are MNHEY and SVGAGI. This chain's CDR3 is CASTWGAQAFF. In DNA, the CDR3 is TGTGCCAGCACATGGGGGGCGCAGGCTTTCTTT.

The V gene is TRBV4-1, the J gene TRBJ2-1; TRBD2 might be the D (6 bases). CDR1 and CDR2 from the germline V gene are MGHRA and YSYEKL. The CDR3 consists of 14 residues. Trimming took 1 base from V and 6 from J, leaving 10 bases between them. DNA of the CDR3: TGCGCCAGCAGCCAAGTAACAGCGGGCAATGAGCAGTTCTTC. This encodes CASSQVTAGNEQFF.

The CDR3 DNA sequence: TGTGCCAGCAGTTACCCAGGCCGAGGGACTGAAGCTTTCTTT. Its translation: CASSYPGRGTEAFF. The chain recombines TRBV6-6 with TRBJ1-1; no reliable D call. CDR3 length: 14 residues. Trimming removed 2 bases at V and 5 bases at J, with 12 bases between. Germline V gene sequence: CDR1 MNHNY, CDR2 SVGAGI (reference sequence).

The CDR3 coding sequence is TGTGCCAGTATAGCGGGGAACACTGAAGCTTTCTTT. Amino acid sequence: CASIAGNTEAFF. The chain is built from TRBV19 and TRBJ1-1; D gene uncertain. The CDR3 spans 12 residues. Germline assignment: CDR1 LNHDA and CDR2 SQIVND (reference sequence). Trimming removed 7 bases at V and 1 base at J, with 7 bases between.

This chain links TRBV5-1 with TRBJ1-3, with 7 bases matching TRBD1. CDR3 length equals 15 residues. Germline CDR1 reads SGHRS; CDR2 reads YFSETQ. V was pared by 3 bases and J by 0 bases, with 3 bases of the junction left unmatched. This CDR3 is CASSSTGYSGNTIYF. DNA of the CDR3: TGCGCCAGCAGCTCGACAGGGTACTCTGGAAACACCATATATTTT.

The chain recombines TRBV10-2 with TRBJ1-2, with 7 bases fitting TRBD1. CDR1 and CDR2 from the germline V gene are WSHSY and SAAADI. This CDR3 spans 12 amino acids. V gave up 4 bases and J gave up 7 bases; unmatched junction bases: 3. CDR3 residues: CASSGQGGGYTF. Here the CDR3 DNA reads TGCGCCAGCAGTGGACAGGGAGGTGGCTACACCTTC.